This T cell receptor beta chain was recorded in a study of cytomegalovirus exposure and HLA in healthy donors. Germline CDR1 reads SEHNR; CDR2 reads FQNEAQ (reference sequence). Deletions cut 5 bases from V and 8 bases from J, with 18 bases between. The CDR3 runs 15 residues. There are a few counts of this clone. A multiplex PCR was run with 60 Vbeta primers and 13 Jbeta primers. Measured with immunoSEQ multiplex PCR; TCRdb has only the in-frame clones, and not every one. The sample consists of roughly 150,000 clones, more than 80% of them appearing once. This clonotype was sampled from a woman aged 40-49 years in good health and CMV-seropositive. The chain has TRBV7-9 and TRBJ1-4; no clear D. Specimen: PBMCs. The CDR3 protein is CASSPDRTGWEKLFF. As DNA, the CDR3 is TGTGCCAGCAGCCCCGACCGTACGGGATGGGAAAAACTGTTTTTT.